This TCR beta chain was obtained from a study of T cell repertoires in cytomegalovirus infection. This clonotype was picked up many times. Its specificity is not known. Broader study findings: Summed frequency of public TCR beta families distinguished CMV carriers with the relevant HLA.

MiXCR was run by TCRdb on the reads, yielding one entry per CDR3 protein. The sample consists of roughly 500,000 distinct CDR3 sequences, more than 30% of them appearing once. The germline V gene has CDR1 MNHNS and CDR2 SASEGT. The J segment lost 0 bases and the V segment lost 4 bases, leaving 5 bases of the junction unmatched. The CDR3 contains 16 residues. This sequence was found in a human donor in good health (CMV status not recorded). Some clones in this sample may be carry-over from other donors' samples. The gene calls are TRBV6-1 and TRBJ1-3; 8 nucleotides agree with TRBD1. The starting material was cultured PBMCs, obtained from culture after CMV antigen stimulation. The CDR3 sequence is CASSGTGLSSGNTIYF. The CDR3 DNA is TGTGCCAGCAGTGGGACAGGGCTGAGCTCTGGAAACACCATATATTTT.